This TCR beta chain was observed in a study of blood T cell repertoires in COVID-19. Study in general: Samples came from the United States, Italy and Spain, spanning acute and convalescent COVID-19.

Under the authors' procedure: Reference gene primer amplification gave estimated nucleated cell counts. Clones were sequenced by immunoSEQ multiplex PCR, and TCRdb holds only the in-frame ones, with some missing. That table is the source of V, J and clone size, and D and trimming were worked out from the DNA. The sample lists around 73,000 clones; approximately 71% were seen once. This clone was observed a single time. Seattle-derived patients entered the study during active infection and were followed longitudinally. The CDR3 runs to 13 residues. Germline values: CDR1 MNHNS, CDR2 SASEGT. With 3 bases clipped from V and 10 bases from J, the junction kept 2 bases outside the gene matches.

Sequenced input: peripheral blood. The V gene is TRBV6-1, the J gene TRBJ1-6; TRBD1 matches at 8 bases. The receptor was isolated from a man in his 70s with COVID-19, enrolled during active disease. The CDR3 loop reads CASSDRGLSPLHF. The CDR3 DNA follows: TGTGCCAGCAGTGACAGGGGGCTCTCACCCCTCCACTTT.